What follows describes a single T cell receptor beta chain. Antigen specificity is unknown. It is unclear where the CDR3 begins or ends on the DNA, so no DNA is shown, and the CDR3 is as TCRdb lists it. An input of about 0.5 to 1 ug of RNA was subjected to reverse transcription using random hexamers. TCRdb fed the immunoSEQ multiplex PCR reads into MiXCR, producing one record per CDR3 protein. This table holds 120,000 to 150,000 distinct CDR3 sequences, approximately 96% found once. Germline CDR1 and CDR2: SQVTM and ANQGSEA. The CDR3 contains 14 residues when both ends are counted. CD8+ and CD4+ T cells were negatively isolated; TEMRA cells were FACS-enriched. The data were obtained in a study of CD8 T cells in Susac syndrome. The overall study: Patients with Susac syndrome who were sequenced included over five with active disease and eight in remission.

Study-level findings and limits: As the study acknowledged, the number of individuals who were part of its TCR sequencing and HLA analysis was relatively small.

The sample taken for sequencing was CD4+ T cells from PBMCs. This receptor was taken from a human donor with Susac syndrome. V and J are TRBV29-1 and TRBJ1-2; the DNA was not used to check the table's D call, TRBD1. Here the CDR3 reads CSVDAWGTGAMGTF.